A selection of T cell receptor beta chains follows, all from one sample in a study of cytomegalovirus exposure and HLA in healthy donors. Measured with immunoSEQ multiplex PCR; TCRdb has only the in-frame clones, and not every one. The sample carries 100,000 to 140,000 clones, 65% to 80% recorded once. The sample comprised PBMCs. These receptors came from a male donor in good health and CMV-seronegative. Both conserved end residues are part of each CDR3. D genes are given only for firm matches. The size of a clone is reported for some rows only, either as once, few or many, or as a class for expanded clones.

d_call,j_call,clone_size,v_call,cdr3_nt,cdr3_aa
TRBD1,TRBJ2-5,NA,TRBV6-6,TGTGCCAGCAGTTACACGGACAGGGGGAGGACCCAGTACTTC,CASSYTDRGRTQYF
TRBD1,TRBJ1-3,NA,TRBV5-1,TGCGCCAGCACAGAGACAGGGGAAGGAAACACCATATATTTT,CASTETGEGNTIYF
TRBD2,TRBJ2-3,few,TRBV19,TGTGCCAGTAGTAGGACTAGCGGGAGGGCGAGGACAGATACGCAGTATTTT,CASSRTSGRARTDTQYF
NA,TRBJ1-4,NA,TRBV6-5,TGTGCCAGCAGTTGGACAGCGAATGAAAAACTGTTTTTT,CASSWTANEKLFF
TRBD2,TRBJ2-1,once,TRBV5-4,TGTGCCAGCAGCTTCCGACTAGCGGACAACAATGAGCAGTTCTTC,CASSFRLADNNEQFF
NA,TRBJ1-1,NA,TRBV28,TGTGCCAGCAGTTCCGCATGGGCAGCAGCTTTCTTT,CASSSAWAAAFF
NA,TRBJ2-3,NA,TRBV7-9,TGTGCCAGCAGCTTAAACAGAGCCGACTACCGCCCTAGCACAGATACGCAGTATTTT,CASSLNRADYRPSTDTQYF
NA,TRBJ1-1,NA,TRBV28,TGTGCCAGCAGTAACCAGGGCCGTGGGGGGGTAGCTGAAGCTTTCTTT,CASSNQGRGGVAEAFF
NA,TRBJ1-1,once,TRBV19,TGTGCCAGTAGTCCCGATAATTGGCAGGCGGGTACTGAAGCTTTCTTT,CASSPDNWQAGTEAFF
TRBD1,TRBJ2-6,NA,TRBV28,TGTGCCAGCAGCTCGGGACAGTTCTCTGGGGCCAACGTCCTGACTTTC,CASSSGQFSGANVLTF
NA,TRBJ2-7,NA,TRBV1,TGCACCAGCAGCCAAGAAATTATCCCGGGAGGGCGCACCTCCGAGCAGTACTTC,CTSSQEIIPGGRTSEQYF
NA,TRBJ2-2,NA,TRBV12-5,TGTGCTAGTGGTTTGGGGGCCTCCTTGCTGTTTTTT,CASGLGASLLFF
NA,TRBJ2-6,NA,TRBV30,TGTGCCTGGATTAGGGCAGGACTTAGCTCTGGGGCCAACGTCCTGACTTTC,CAWIRAGLSSGANVLTF
TRBD2,TRBJ2-3,NA,TRBV18,TGTGCCAGCTCACCCCAGACTAGCGGAGGTGGCACAGATACGCAGTATTTT,CASSPQTSGGGTDTQYF
TRBD2,TRBJ2-1,NA,TRBV5-1,TGCGCCAGCCGTACTAGCGGGAGTAGGAATGAGCAGTTCTTC,CASRTSGSRNEQFF
TRBD2,TRBJ2-1,NA,TRBV11-2,TGTGCCAGCAGCCCCCCCGGGAGGTCAGGCAATGAGCAGTTCTTC,CASSPPGRSGNEQFF
NA,TRBJ2-1,NA,TRBV7-6,TGTGCCAGCAGCCCAACAGGTCTCTACAATGAGCAGTTCTTC,CASSPTGLYNEQFF
TRBD1,TRBJ1-1,NA,TRBV5-1,TGCGCCAGCAGACAAAACCCACAGGGGGCGACTGAAGCTTTCTTT,CASRQNPQGATEAFF
TRBD1,TRBJ2-6,NA,TRBV4-2,TGTGCCAGCAGCCTAGTGGGACAGCCGGTCTCTGGGGCCAACGTCCTGACTTTC,CASSLVGQPVSGANVLTF
TRBD2,TRBJ2-5,NA,TRBV7-7,TGTGCCAGCAGCATTAGCGGGGGACAAGAGACCCAGTACTTC,CASSISGGQETQYF
NA,TRBJ2-7,NA,TRBV7-9,TGTGCCAGCAGCCACCTAGCGCAGAGCTCCTACGAGCAGTACTTC,CASSHLAQSSYEQYF
NA,TRBJ1-1,NA,TRBV7-9,TGTGCCAGCAGCGCAGACCGGAGGGGAGCTTTCTTT,CASSADRRGAFF
NA,TRBJ2-7,NA,TRBV19,TGTGCCAGTAGGTCAGTCGGGGGAAACGAGCAGTACTTC,CASRSVGGNEQYF
TRBD2,TRBJ2-7,NA,TRBV7-2,TGTGCCAGCAGCTTAGCTCTAGCGGGAGCCGAGCAGTACTTC,CASSLALAGAEQYF
TRBD1,TRBJ1-3,few,TRBV19,TGTGCCAGTAGTATTGCGGACAGGGGAGGAAACACCATATATTTT,CASSIADRGGNTIYF
NA,TRBJ2-1,NA,TRBV21-1,TGTGCCAGCACCGCTAGACCGATTATATACAATGAGCAGTTCTTC,CASTARPIIYNEQFF
NA,TRBJ2-1,NA,TRBV6-4,TGTGCCAGCAGTGACAGTGCTAGCGCTGAGCAGTTCTTC,CASSDSASAEQFF
TRBD1,TRBJ1-2,NA,TRBV2,TGTGCCAGCAGTGAAGGGACAGGGATTTTCGGCTACACCTTC,CASSEGTGIFGYTF
NA,TRBJ1-4,NA,TRBV4-1,TGCGCCAGCAGCCAAGAGCAGCGCTCGGGTGAAAAACTGTTTTTT,CASSQEQRSGEKLFF
NA,TRBJ1-2,once,TRBV7-9,TGTGCCAGCAGCCACAGGGAAAGCTATGGCTACACCTTC,CASSHRESYGYTF
NA,TRBJ2-5,NA,TRBV2,TGTGCCAGCTCCTATTCGGGGGAGACCCAGTACTTC,CASSYSGETQYF
NA,TRBJ1-1,NA,TRBV2,TGTGCCAGCAGTGTACGGGAATCTCATGGAACTGAAGCTTTCTTT,CASSVRESHGTEAFF
NA,TRBJ2-1,few,TRBV27,TGTGCCAGCGGCCCCATTGCCGTCTACAATGAGCAGTTCTTC,CASGPIAVYNEQFF
TRBD1,TRBJ2-3,NA,TRBV19,TGTGCCAGTAGTACAACAGGGGGCACAGATACGCAGTATTTT,CASSTTGGTDTQYF
NA,TRBJ2-5,NA,TRBV30,TGTGCCTGGAGTGGGGGCTTGAAAGAGACCCAGTACTTC,CAWSGGLKETQYF
TRBD1,TRBJ1-2,few,TRBV20-1,TGCAGTGCCTGGGACAGGGAGGGCTACACCTTC,CSAWDREGYTF
NA,TRBJ2-5,few,TRBV7-8,TGTGCCAGCAGGCAGTTACAAGAGACCCAGTACTTC,CASRQLQETQYF
NA,TRBJ2-1,once,TRBV27,TGTGCCAGCAGTGCCCTAGCGAGATTTTCCTACAATGAGCAGTTCTTC,CASSALARFSYNEQFF